The 22 T cell receptor beta chains below come from one sample, sequenced in a study of cytotoxic CD8 clonotypes in ibrutinib-treated CLL. The assay was immunoSEQ multiplex PCR, and TCRdb's table has in-frame clones only and misses some. Among over 150,000 clones, more than 75% were seen once, and the ten largest hold roughly 2%. Sequenced material: PBMCs, taken after 12 months of ibrutinib treatment. Receptors were obtained from a human donor with chronic lymphocytic leukemia.

This chain uses TRBV11-2 with TRBJ2-5; TRBD1 agrees at 9 bases. V shed 3 bases and J 5 bases; nucleotides not matched to a gene: 10. CDR1 is SGHAT, CDR2 FQNNGV, per germline. CDR3 size: 16 residues. Here the CDR3 DNA reads TGTGCCAGCAGCTTTAGGACAGGGGTGCCCAGGGAGACCCAGTACTTC. This sequence encodes CASSFRTGVPRETQYF.

By share of the sample, this clone is medium-sized (0.01 to 0.1%). The rearrangement joins TRBV14 to TRBJ2-7; no definite D call. The V and J ends lost 3 bases and 2 bases respectively, with 5 bases between them. The CDR3 sequence is 12 residues long. Per the germline V gene, CDR1 is SGHDN and CDR2 is FVKESK. In DNA, the CDR3 is TGTGCCAGCAGCCAGCTCACCTACGAGCAGTACTTC. This gives the protein CASSQLTYEQYF.

The chain employs TRBV7-2 and TRBJ1-2; D perhaps matches TRBD1 (5 bases). V dropped 1 base and J dropped 6 bases, with 21 bases sitting between them. CDR1 and CDR2 (germline): SGHTA, FQGNSA. This CDR3 is 17 amino acids long. CDR3 DNA: TGTGCCAGCAGCTTAGGACACCTCGGCGGGGGGTTTAATGGCTACACCTTC. It specifies CASSLGHLGGGFNGYTF.

In its sample, this clone was seen once. The chain has TRBV30 and TRBJ2-3; unclear D gene. The germline V gene encodes CDR1 GTSNPN and CDR2 SVGIG (reference sequence). V shed 1 base and J shed 5 bases, with 4 bases lying between them. The CDR3 consists of 11 residues. CDR3 loop: CAWSARDTQYF. As DNA, the CDR3 is TGTGCCTGGAGTGCTCGAGATACGCAGTATTTT.

The chain links TRBV9 to TRBJ2-1; D is perhaps TRBD1 (8 bases). The germline V and J ends were trimmed by 3 bases and 0 bases, with 19 bases remaining between them. Germline-derived CDR1 and CDR2 are SGDLS and YYNGEE. The CDR3 is made up of 18 amino acids. CDR3 amino acids: CASSEVTGGASSYNEQFF. CDR3 nucleotide sequence: TGTGCCAGCAGCGAGGTAACAGGGGGGGCGAGCTCCTACAATGAGCAGTTCTTC. Using reference TRBV9 and TRBJ2-1 for the parts outside the CDR3, the full variable domain is DSGVTQTPKHLITATGQRVTLRCSPRSGDLSVYWYQQSLDQGLQFLIQYYNGEERAKGNILERFSAQQFPDLHSELNLSSLELGDSALYFCASSEVTGGASSYNEQFFGPGTRLTVL.

The rearrangement joins TRBV4-1 to TRBJ1-3, with D uncertain. The CDR3 runs 16 residues. Germline V gives CDR1 MGHRA, CDR2 YSYEKL. V lost 2 bases to trimming and J lost 0 bases, with 11 bases between them. The DNA for the CDR3 is TGCGCCAGCAGCCAACGAGGAGAAACCTCTGGAAACACCATATATTTT. It encodes CASSQRGETSGNTIYF.

The V and J genes are TRBV7-8 and TRBJ2-2; 8 bases fit TRBD1. The ends lost 5 bases at V and 2 bases at J; junction bases unmatched: 7. The CDR3 sequence is 16 residues long. Germline V gene sequence: CDR1 SGHVS, CDR2 FQNEAQ. The CDR3 loop is CASSGRTGSNTGELFF. The CDR3 nucleotides read TGTGCCAGCAGCGGGCGGACAGGGAGTAACACCGGGGAGCTGTTTTTT.

The V call is TRBV4-3, the J call TRBJ2-1, with TRBD2 identical over 16 bases. V lost 4 bases and J lost 8; bases outside the gene matches: 5. The germline CDR1 and CDR2 sequences are LGHNA and YSLEER. The CDR3 is 16 residues long. CDR3 sequence reads: CASSPGLAGGFYEQFF. The CDR3 DNA reads TGCGCCAGCAGCCCGGGACTAGCGGGAGGGTTCTATGAGCAGTTCTTC.

This chain uses TRBV5-6 with TRBJ2-7; maybe TRBD2 (5 bases). CDR3 length equals 17 residues. Trimming took 6 bases from V and 3 from J, leaving 25 bases between them. Looked up from germline, CDR1 is SGHDT and CDR2 is YYEEEE. CDR3 coding DNA: TGTGCCAGCACGGCCGTCTCCGACACGGTTGCGGGCTACGAGCAGTACTTC. Protein product: CASTAVSDTVAGYEQYF.

The chain links TRBV18 to TRBJ1-5, with D unclear. V was shortened by 4 bases and J by 0 bases, with 10 bases between the two germline ends. Germline loops: CDR1 KGHSH, CDR2 LQKENI. CDR3 length equals 15 residues. CDR3 region: CASSLWGDSNQPQHF. The CDR3 DNA sequence: TGTGCCAGCTCACTATGGGGAGATAGCAATCAGCCCCAGCATTTT.

The rearrangement joins TRBV19 to TRBJ1-6; D possibly corresponds to TRBD1 (6 bases). Germline values: CDR1 LNHDA, CDR2 SQIVND (reference sequence). Deletions cut 8 bases from V and 0 bases from J, with 14 bases between. The CDR3 runs to 16 residues. The CDR3 DNA sequence: TGTGCCAGTTCTCTTCTAGGGGGCTCCTATAATTCACCCCTCCACTTT. Translating it yields CASSLLGGSYNSPLHF.

This chain connects TRBV29-1 to TRBJ2-5, with D perhaps matching TRBD1 (6 bases). The length of the CDR3 is 15 residues. CDR1 is SQVTM and CDR2 is ANQGSEA in the germline V gene. V lost 0 bases and J lost 5, with 16 bases in between. CDR3 nucleotides: TGCAGCGTTGAAGATCGTACAGGGTGGGAGGAGACCCAGTACTTC. It translates to CSVEDRTGWEETQYF. Based on the CDR3 plus reference TRBV29-1 and TRBJ2-5, the full variable domain is SAVISQKPSRDICQRGTSLTIQCQVDSQVTMMFWYRQQPGQSLTLIATANQGSEATYESGFVIDKFPISRPNLTFSTLTVSNMSPEDSSIYLCSVEDRTGWEETQYFGPGTRLLVL.

This chain joins TRBV7-6 and TRBJ1-3; 8 bases fit TRBD1. The germline gives CDR1 SGHVS, CDR2 FNYEAQ. V gave up 8 bases and J gave up 2 bases; unmatched junction bases: 8. The CDR3 loop spans 15 amino acids. This chain's CDR3 is CASGQTGDPGNTIYF. CDR3 coding DNA: TGTGCCAGCGGCCAGACAGGGGACCCTGGAAACACCATATATTTT.

The table lists this clone with a few counts. The chain uses TRBV15 and TRBJ2-2; 7 nucleotides align to TRBD1. Germline CDR1 and CDR2: LNHNV and YYDKDF (reference sequence). The CDR3 has 15 residues. V was clipped by 3 bases and J by 6 bases; unmatched bases: 7. CDR3 bases: TGTGCCACCAGCAGGGGCGTGACAGGGTCCGGGGAGCTGTTTTTT. Protein: CATSRGVTGSGELFF.

This chain uses TRBV19 with TRBJ1-2; 7 positions match TRBD1. V was clipped by 8 bases and J by 0 bases; unmatched bases: 15. Germline V CDR1 and CDR2: LNHDA, SQIVND (reference sequence). CDR3 length: 17 amino acids. CDR3 sequence reads: CASQPRTGHIANYGYTF. The CDR3 coding sequence is TGTGCCAGTCAACCAAGGACAGGACATATAGCTAACTATGGCTACACCTTC.

The chain joins TRBV19 to TRBJ1-1, with D uncertain. Germline V CDR1 and CDR2: LNHDA, SQIVND (reference sequence). Trimming removed 4 bases from V and 1 base from J, with 7 bases in between. The CDR3 is 13 residues long. The CDR3, as DNA: TGTGCCAGTAGTAGTCTCCAGAACACTGAAGCTTTCTTT. Residues: CASSSLQNTEAFF.

The rearrangement joins TRBV19 to TRBJ1-1, with D perhaps TRBD1 (5 bases). V was clipped by 2 bases and J by 8 bases, with 15 bases between them. The CDR3 runs 14 residues. Germline V gene sequence: CDR1 LNHDA, CDR2 SQIVND (reference sequence). The CDR3 loop reads CASSITPQGIEAFF. The CDR3 DNA is TGTGCCAGTAGTATAACACCGCAGGGTATAGAAGCTTTCTTT.

This chain connects TRBV7-9 to TRBJ2-2; D is possibly TRBD1 (5 bases). The germline CDR1 and CDR2 sequences are SEHNR and FQNEAQ (reference sequence). Trimming left V 2 bases short and J 9 bases short, with 7 bases between. The CDR3 has 12 residues. This CDR3 reads CASSLRGWELFF. CDR3 bases: TGTGCCAGCAGCTTAAGGGGCTGGGAGCTGTTTTTT. Variable domain in full (rest from reference TRBV7-9 and TRBJ2-2): DTGVSQNPRHKITKRGQNVTFRCDPISEHNRLYWYRQTLGQGPEFLTYFQNEAQLEKSRLLSDRFSAERPKGSFSTLEIQRTEQGDSAMYLCASSLRGWELFFGEGSRLTVL.

This sequence joins TRBV9 and TRBJ2-7; maybe TRBD1 (5 bases). Germline V gives CDR1 SGDLS, CDR2 YYNGEE. The V end was cut by 0 bases, the J end by 0 bases, with 10 bases between. The CDR3 covers 15 residues. The CDR3 is CASSVGVDSSYEQYF. Here the CDR3 DNA reads TGTGCCAGCAGCGTAGGGGTTGACAGCTCCTACGAGCAGTACTTC.

CDR3 region: CASRGAGTGELFF. The CDR3 region has the DNA TGTGCCAGCCGGGGGGCGGGCACCGGGGAGCTGTTTTTT. This chain connects TRBV7-3 to TRBJ2-2; possibly TRBD2 for D (7 bases). Germline V gives CDR1 SGHTA, CDR2 FQGTGA. CDR3 length: 13 residues. Trimming removed 8 bases from V and 4 bases from J, with 11 bases in between.

This chain connects TRBV13 to TRBJ1-2, with D maybe TRBD1 (6 bases). With 4 bases removed from V and 0 bases from J, the gap between germline ends came to 15 bases. The germline V gene has CDR1 PRHDT and CDR2 FYEKMQ (reference sequence). This CDR3 contains 16 residues. CDR3 amino acids: CASSYYRVGANYGYTF. The CDR3 nucleotides are TGTGCCAGCAGCTACTACAGGGTCGGAGCTAACTATGGCTACACCTTC. The entire variable domain, with the rest obtained from reference TRBV13 and TRBJ1-2, is as follows: AAGVIQSPRHLIKEKRETATLKCYPIPRHDTVYWYQQGPGQDPQFLISFYEKMQSDKGSIPDRFSAQQFSDYHSELNMSSLELGDSALYFCASSYYRVGANYGYTFGSGTRLTVV.

About this clone: At the DNA level, this CDR3 is encoded by other sequences in the same sample as well. The chain combines TRBV18 with TRBJ1-5; unclear D gene. The V end was cut by 3 bases, the J end by 0 bases, with 0 bases between. Germline CDR1 is KGHSH and CDR2 is LQKENI. This CDR3 is 12 amino acids long. Here the CDR3 DNA reads TGTGCCAGCTCACCTAGCAATCAGCCCCAGCATTTT. Protein: CASSPSNQPQHF.